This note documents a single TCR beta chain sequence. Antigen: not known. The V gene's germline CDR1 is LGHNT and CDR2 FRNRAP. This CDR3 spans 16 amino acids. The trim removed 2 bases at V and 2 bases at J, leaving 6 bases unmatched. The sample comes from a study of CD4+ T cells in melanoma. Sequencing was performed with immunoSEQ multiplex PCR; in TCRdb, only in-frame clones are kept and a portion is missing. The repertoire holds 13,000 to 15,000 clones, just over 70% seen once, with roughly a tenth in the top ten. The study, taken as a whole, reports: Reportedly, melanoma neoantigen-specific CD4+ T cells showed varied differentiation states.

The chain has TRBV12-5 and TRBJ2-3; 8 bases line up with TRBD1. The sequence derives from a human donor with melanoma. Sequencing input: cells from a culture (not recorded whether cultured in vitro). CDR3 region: CASGLPQGAFTDTQYF. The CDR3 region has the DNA TGTGCTAGTGGTTTGCCCCAGGGGGCTTTCACAGATACGCAGTATTTT.